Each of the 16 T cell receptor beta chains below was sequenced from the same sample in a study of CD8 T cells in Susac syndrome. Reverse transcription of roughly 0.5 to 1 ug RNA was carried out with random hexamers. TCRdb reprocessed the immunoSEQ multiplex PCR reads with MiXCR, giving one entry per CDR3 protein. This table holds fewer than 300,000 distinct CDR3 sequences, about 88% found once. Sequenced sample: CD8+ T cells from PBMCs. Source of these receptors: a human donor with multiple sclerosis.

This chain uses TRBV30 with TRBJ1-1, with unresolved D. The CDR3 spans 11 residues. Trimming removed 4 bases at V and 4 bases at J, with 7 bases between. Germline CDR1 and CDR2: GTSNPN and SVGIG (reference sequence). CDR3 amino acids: CAWTSGTEAFF. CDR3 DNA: TGTGCCTGGACCTCCGGCACTGAAGCTTTCTTT.

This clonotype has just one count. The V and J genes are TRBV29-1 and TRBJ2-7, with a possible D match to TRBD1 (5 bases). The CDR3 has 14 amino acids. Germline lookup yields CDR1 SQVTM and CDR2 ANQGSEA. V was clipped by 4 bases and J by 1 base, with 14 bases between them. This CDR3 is CSVGAGPSSYEQYF. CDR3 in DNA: TGCAGCGTTGGGGCAGGGCCTTCATCCTACGAGCAGTACTTC.

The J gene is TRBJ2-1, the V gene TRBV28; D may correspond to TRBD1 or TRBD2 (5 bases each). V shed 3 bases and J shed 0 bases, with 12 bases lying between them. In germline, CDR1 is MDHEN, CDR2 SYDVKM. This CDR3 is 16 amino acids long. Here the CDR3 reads CASSLGTGVSYNEQFF. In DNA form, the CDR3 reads TGTGCCAGCAGTTTGGGGACCGGAGTCTCCTACAATGAGCAGTTCTTC. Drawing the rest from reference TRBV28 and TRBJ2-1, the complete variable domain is DVKVTQSSRYLVKRTGEKVFLECVQDMDHENMFWYRQDPGLGLRLIYFSYDVKMKEKGDIPEGYSVSREKKERFSLILESASTNQTSMYLCASSLGTGVSYNEQFFGPGTRLTVL.

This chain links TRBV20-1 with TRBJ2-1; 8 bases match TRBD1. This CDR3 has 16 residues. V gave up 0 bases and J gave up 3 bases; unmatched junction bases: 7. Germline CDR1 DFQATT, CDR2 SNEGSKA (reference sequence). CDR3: CSARDRDRIDYNEQFF. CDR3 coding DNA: TGCAGTGCTAGAGATCGGGACAGGATAGACTACAATGAGCAGTTCTTC.

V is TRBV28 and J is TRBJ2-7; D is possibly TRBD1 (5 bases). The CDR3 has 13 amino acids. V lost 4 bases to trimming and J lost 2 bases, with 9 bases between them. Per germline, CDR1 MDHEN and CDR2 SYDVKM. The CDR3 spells CASSSVGAYEQYF. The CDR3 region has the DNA TGTGCCAGCAGTTCGGTAGGGGCCTACGAGCAGTACTTC.

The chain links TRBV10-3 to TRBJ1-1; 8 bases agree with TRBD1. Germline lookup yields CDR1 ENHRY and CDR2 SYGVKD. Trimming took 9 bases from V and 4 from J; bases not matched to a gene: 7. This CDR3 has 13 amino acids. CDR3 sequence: CAIRTGLVTEAFF. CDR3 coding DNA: TGTGCCATAAGGACAGGGCTGGTCACTGAAGCTTTCTTT.

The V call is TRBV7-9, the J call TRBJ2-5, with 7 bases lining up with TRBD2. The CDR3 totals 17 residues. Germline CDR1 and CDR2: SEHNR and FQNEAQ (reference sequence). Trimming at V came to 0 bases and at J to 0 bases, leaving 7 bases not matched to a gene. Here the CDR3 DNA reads TGTGCCAGCAGCTTAGCTGAGGGCCTAGCGGACCAAGAGACCCAGTACTTC. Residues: CASSLAEGLADQETQYF.

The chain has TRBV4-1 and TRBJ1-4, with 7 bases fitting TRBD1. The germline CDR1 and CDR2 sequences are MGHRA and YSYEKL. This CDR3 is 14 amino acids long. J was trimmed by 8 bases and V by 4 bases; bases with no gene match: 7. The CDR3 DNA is TGCGCCAGCAGCCGCTGGGACAGAGGCGAAAAACTGTTTTTT. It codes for CASSRWDRGEKLFF.

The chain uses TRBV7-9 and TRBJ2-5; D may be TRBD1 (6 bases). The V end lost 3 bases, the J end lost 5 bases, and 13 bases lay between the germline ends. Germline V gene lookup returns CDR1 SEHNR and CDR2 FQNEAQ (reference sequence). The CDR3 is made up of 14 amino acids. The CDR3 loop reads CASSFWGRWETQYF. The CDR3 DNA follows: TGTGCCAGCAGCTTTTGGGGGCGGTGGGAGACCCAGTACTTC.

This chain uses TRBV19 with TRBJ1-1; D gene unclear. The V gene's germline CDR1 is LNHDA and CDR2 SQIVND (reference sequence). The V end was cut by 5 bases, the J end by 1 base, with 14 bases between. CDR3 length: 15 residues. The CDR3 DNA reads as TGTGCCAGTAGTTCCCTACGGAGACCGAACACTGAAGCTTTCTTT. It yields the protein CASSSLRRPNTEAFF.

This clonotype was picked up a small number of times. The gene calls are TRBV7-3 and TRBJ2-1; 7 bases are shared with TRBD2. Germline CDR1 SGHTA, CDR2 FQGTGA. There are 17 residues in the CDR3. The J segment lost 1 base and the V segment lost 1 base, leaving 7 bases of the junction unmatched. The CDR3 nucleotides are TGTGCCAGCAGCTTAAACAGTCCTAGCGGTTCCTACAATGAGCAGTTCTTC. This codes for CASSLNSPSGSYNEQFF.

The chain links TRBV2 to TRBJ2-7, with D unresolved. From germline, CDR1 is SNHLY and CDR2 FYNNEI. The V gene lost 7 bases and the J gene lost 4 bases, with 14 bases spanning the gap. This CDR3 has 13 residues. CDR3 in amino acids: CASIPPKTYEQYF. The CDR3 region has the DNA TGTGCCAGCATACCTCCAAAAACATACGAGCAGTACTTC.

DNA of the CDR3: TGCGCCAGCAGCTTGCTGTCGCCGGCGGCTGAAGCTTTCTTT. It yields the protein CASSLLSPAAEAFF. The chain carries TRBV5-1 and TRBJ1-1; D not certain. This CDR3 contains 14 residues. V lost 1 base and J 6 bases, leaving 13 bases between the germline ends. In germline, CDR1 is SGHRS, CDR2 YFSETQ.

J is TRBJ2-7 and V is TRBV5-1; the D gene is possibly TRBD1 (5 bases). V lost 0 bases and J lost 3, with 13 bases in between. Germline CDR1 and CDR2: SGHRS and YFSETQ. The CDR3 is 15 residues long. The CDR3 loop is CASSLGPRAHYEQYF. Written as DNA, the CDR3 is TGCGCCAGCAGCTTGGGACCCAGGGCCCACTACGAGCAGTACTTC.

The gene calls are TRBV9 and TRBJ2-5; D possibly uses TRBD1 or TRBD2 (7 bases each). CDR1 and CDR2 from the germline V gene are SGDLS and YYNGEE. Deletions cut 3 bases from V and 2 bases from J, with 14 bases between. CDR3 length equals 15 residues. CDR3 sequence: CASSETQGGQETQYF. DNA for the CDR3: TGTGCCAGCAGCGAAACTCAGGGGGGGCAAGAGACCCAGTACTTC.

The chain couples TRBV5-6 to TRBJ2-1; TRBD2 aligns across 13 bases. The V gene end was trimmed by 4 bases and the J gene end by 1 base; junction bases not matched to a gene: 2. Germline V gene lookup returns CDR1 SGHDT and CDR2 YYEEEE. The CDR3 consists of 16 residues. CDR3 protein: CASSAGLAGSYNEQFF. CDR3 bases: TGTGCCAGCAGCGCGGGACTAGCGGGATCCTACAATGAGCAGTTCTTC.